Below are 29 T cell receptor beta chains sequenced from a single sample in a study of beta chain features in type 1 diabetes. Since all of the isolated RNA was reverse transcribed, expressed TCRB transcripts were what got sequenced. The data were produced by immunoSEQ multiplex PCR, yet TCRdb's version contains in-frame clones alone and is incomplete. The sample holds about 350,000 clones, 15% to 20% seen once. Source material: naive CD4+ T cells from blood. All receptors derive from a young woman in good health.

The table lists this clone with a few counts. The chain joins TRBV7-2 to TRBJ1-1; possible D gene TRBD1, 6 bases. Trimming shortened V by 6 bases and J by 0 bases, and 20 bases separated the two germline ends. Germline values: CDR1 SGHTA, CDR2 FQGNSA. CDR3 length: 17 amino acids. CDR3 nucleotides: TGTGCCAGCAGACCGAAACCGGGACACAGTTTGAACACTGAAGCTTTCTTT. Protein sequence: CASRPKPGHSLNTEAFF.

This clone was recorded a few times. The V gene is TRBV11-2, the J gene TRBJ1-4, with D perhaps matching TRBD1 (6 bases). Trimming took 3 bases from V and 0 from J, leaving 8 bases between them. Germline V gene lookup returns CDR1 SGHAT and CDR2 FQNNGV. The CDR3 totals 15 residues. CDR3 sequence: CASSLDRSTNEKLFF. CDR3 DNA sequence: TGTGCCAGCAGCTTGGACAGATCAACTAATGAAAAACTGTTTTTT.

The J gene is TRBJ2-5, the V gene TRBV6-5; D uncertain. Germline assignment: CDR1 MNHEY and CDR2 SVGAGI. This CDR3 has 14 amino acids. The V end was cut by 2 bases, the J end by 7 bases, with 14 bases between. CDR3 in amino acids: CASSYTREEWTQYF. The DNA of the CDR3 is TGTGCCAGCAGTTACACCCGAGAGGAGTGGACCCAGTACTTC.

The genes are TRBV5-1 and TRBJ2-7, with 8 bases identical to TRBD2. Trimming cost V 4 bases and J 5 bases; bases outside gene matches: 8. The germline V gene has CDR1 SGHRS and CDR2 YFSETQ. This CDR3 is 14 amino acids long. CDR3 region: CASSDPGGAHEQYF. The DNA for the CDR3 is TGCGCCAGCAGCGACCCCGGGGGGGCCCACGAGCAGTACTTC.

This clone was picked up a small number of times. This chain joins TRBV6-5 and TRBJ1-2; no clear D. CDR1 is MNHEY, CDR2 SVGAGI, per germline. Trimming removed 0 bases from V and 4 bases from J, with 9 bases in between. The CDR3 length is 14 residues. CDR3 sequence (DNA): TGTGCCAGCAGTTACTCAGGAGGGATCTATGGCTACACCTTC. Protein product: CASSYSGGIYGYTF.

CDR3 sequence reads: CASARQGSADTQYF. The CDR3, as DNA: TGTGCCAGCGCCAGACAGGGTTCGGCAGATACGCAGTATTTT. This chain uses TRBV2 with TRBJ2-3, with 7 positions matching TRBD1. Germline V gene sequence: CDR1 SNHLY, CDR2 FYNNEI. The V and J ends lost 8 bases and 4 bases, in that order; junction bases with no gene match: 9. The CDR3 is 14 residues long.

V and J are TRBV19 and TRBJ2-1; D is perhaps TRBD1 (5 bases). Germline V gene lookup returns CDR1 LNHDA and CDR2 SQIVND (reference sequence). The CDR3 is made up of 11 amino acids. The V end lost 6 bases, the J end lost 5 bases, and 5 bases lay between the germline ends. CDR3 DNA sequence: TGTGCCAGTAGGACAGACAATGAGCAGTTCTTC. The encoded protein is CASRTDNEQFF.

J is TRBJ2-3 and V is TRBV5-8, with 7 bases matching TRBD1. The J segment lost 0 bases and the V segment lost 6 bases, leaving 10 bases of the junction unmatched. CDR3 length: 16 amino acids. Per germline, CDR1 SGHTS and CDR2 YDEGEE. CDR3 nucleotides: TGTGCCAGCATCCGAAGAGGGACAGTAAGCACAGATACGCAGTATTTT. Its protein product is CASIRRGTVSTDTQYF.

The rearrangement uses TRBV30 and TRBJ1-5; D is ambiguous. The germline V and J ends were trimmed by 3 bases and 5 bases, with 14 bases remaining between them. The CDR3 runs 14 residues. Looked up from germline, CDR1 is GTSNPN and CDR2 is SVGIG (reference sequence). The chain's CDR3 is CAWRVGEADQPQHF. The CDR3 region has the DNA TGTGCCTGGAGAGTCGGGGAGGCGGATCAGCCCCAGCATTTT.

This clone was seen a handful of times. The gene calls are TRBV9 and TRBJ2-3; 8 bases align to TRBD2. The trim removed 0 bases at V and 3 bases at J, leaving 9 bases unmatched. CDR3 length: 17 amino acids. CDR1 is SGDLS and CDR2 is YYNGEE in the germline V gene. The CDR3 loop is CASSVGPSGRRTDTQYF. The CDR3 bases are TGTGCCAGCAGCGTAGGTCCGAGCGGGAGAAGGACAGATACGCAGTATTTT. Variable domain in full (rest from reference TRBV9 and TRBJ2-3): DSGVTQTPKHLITATGQRVTLRCSPRSGDLSVYWYQQSLDQGLQFLIQYYNGEERAKGNILERFSAQQFPDLHSELNLSSLELGDSALYFCASSVGPSGRRTDTQYFGPGTRLTVL.

The rearrangement uses TRBV7-8 and TRBJ2-5, with 9 bases aligning to TRBD1. The germline CDR1 and CDR2 sequences are SGHVS and FQNEAQ. The length of the CDR3 is 13 residues. Losses at the gene ends were 5 bases for V and 4 bases for J; bases not matched to a gene: 2. CDR3 DNA: TGTGCCAGCAGCCTGGACAGGGGAGAGACCCAGTACTTC. Protein sequence: CASSLDRGETQYF.

The rearrangement links TRBV11-2 to TRBJ2-7; possible D gene TRBD1, 5 bases. CDR1 and CDR2 (germline): SGHAT, FQNNGV. CDR3 length: 14 amino acids. V dropped 5 bases and J dropped 0 bases, with 11 bases sitting between them. The DNA for the CDR3 is TGTGCCAGCAGCAGAGACAGTAGCTCCTACGAGCAGTACTTC. This encodes CASSRDSSSYEQYF.

The rearrangement joins TRBV4-2 to TRBJ1-1, with TRBD1 as a possible D gene (5 bases). The CDR3 extends over 13 amino acids. V gave up 5 bases and J gave up 4 bases, with 11 bases separating them. The germline gives CDR1 LGHNA, CDR2 YNFKEQ. Here the CDR3 DNA reads TGTGCCAGCAGCGCGCGGGGCCCCACTGAAGCTTTCTTT. It translates to CASSARGPTEAFF.

CDR3 in amino acids: CASSRRDRGETQYF. The CDR3 DNA sequence: TGTGCCAGTAGTAGACGCGACAGGGGGGAGACCCAGTACTTC. This chain connects TRBV19 to TRBJ2-5, with TRBD1 identical over 9 bases. The length of the CDR3 is 14 residues. V lost 4 bases, J lost 5 bases, and 5 bases stayed unmatched. The germline gives CDR1 LNHDA, CDR2 SQIVND (reference sequence).

The CDR3, as DNA: TGCGCCAGCGATATCTCAGGGCGGGAGACCCAGTACTTC. It is translated as CASDISGRETQYF. The chain has TRBV5-1 and TRBJ2-5; TRBD1 is a possible D gene (5 bases). The CDR3 covers 13 residues. CDR1 SGHRS and CDR2 YFSETQ come from the germline V gene. Deletions cut 7 bases from V and 5 bases from J, with 15 bases between.

The chain joins TRBV9 to TRBJ2-2; possible D gene TRBD1, 6 bases. Germline assignment: CDR1 SGDLS and CDR2 YYNGEE. The CDR3 is 14 residues long. V shed 0 bases and J shed 4 bases, with 7 bases lying between them. CDR3 nucleotides: TGTGCCAGCAGCGTAGTGGGGGCCACCGGGGAGCTGTTTTTT. This gives the protein CASSVVGATGELFF.

This chain joins TRBV28 and TRBJ1-5; 8 bases fit TRBD1. The germline gives CDR1 MDHEN, CDR2 SYDVKM. CDR3 size: 13 residues. V gave up 6 bases and J gave up 2 bases; unmatched junction bases: 0. As DNA, the CDR3 is TGTGCCAGCAGGACAGGGGGCAATCAGCCCCAGCATTTT. Its protein product is CASRTGGNQPQHF.

This clone came up a few times. V gene TRBV30 combines with J gene TRBJ2-2; TRBD1 aligns across 7 bases. The V segment lost 4 bases and the J segment 2 bases; nucleotides outside the gene matches: 4. Germline V gene data show CDR1 as GTSNPN and CDR2 as SVGIG (reference sequence). The CDR3 covers 14 residues. Written as DNA, the CDR3 is TGTGCCTGGACCGGGACAGCTAACACCGGGGAGCTGTTTTTT. This encodes CAWTGTANTGELFF.

The rearrangement uses TRBV9 and TRBJ2-1, with 9 bases identical to TRBD2. The length of the CDR3 is 14 residues. The germline gives CDR1 SGDLS, CDR2 YYNGEE. V lost 5 bases, J lost 4 bases, and 4 bases stayed unmatched. The CDR3 is CASSAGGFYNEQFF. CDR3 nucleotides: TGTGCCAGCAGTGCGGGGGGGTTTTACAATGAGCAGTTCTTC.

This clone appeared once. The chain uses TRBV30 and TRBJ1-2; a weak D match, TRBD1 (6 bases). The CDR3 is 13 residues long. The germline gives CDR1 GTSNPN, CDR2 SVGIG (reference sequence). V dropped 2 bases and J dropped 7 bases, with 14 bases sitting between them. The CDR3 here is CAWSQQGSFGYTF. DNA of the CDR3: TGTGCCTGGAGTCAACAGGGATCCTTTGGCTACACCTTC.

A few counts support this clone. The J gene is TRBJ1-5, the V gene TRBV18, with D possibly TRBD1 on 6 matching bases. V lost 6 bases, J lost 1 base, and 10 bases lay in between. The CDR3 loop spans 14 amino acids. The germline V gene encodes CDR1 KGHSH and CDR2 LQKENI. The CDR3 here is CASSRQESNQPQHF. The CDR3 region has the DNA TGTGCCAGCTCCCGACAGGAAAGCAATCAGCCCCAGCATTTT.

This clone was picked up a small number of times. V is TRBV7-6 and J is TRBJ2-1; 7 nucleotides line up with TRBD2. With 4 bases clipped from V and 8 bases from J, the junction kept 8 bases outside the gene matches. CDR3 size: 14 residues. Germline loops: CDR1 SGHVS, CDR2 FNYEAQ. CDR3 DNA: TGTGCCAGCAGCTCCCGGACTAGGGGCGATGAGCAGTTCTTC. It specifies CASSSRTRGDEQFF.

The chain carries TRBV4-1 and TRBJ1-1; D is undetermined. CDR3 length equals 19 residues. Germline-derived CDR1 and CDR2 are MGHRA and YSYEKL. V was shortened by 0 bases and J by 1 base, with 21 bases between the two germline ends. Here the CDR3 reads CASSQETRTELYQNTEAFF. CDR3 in DNA: TGCGCCAGCAGCCAAGAAACAAGAACAGAACTCTACCAGAACACTGAAGCTTTCTTT.

This clone was seen a few times. The V and J genes are TRBV4-2 and TRBJ2-2; 12 bases map to TRBD2. The germline V gene has CDR1 LGHNA and CDR2 YNFKEQ. V gave up 3 bases and J gave up 0 bases; unmatched junction bases: 11. The CDR3 spans 20 residues. The CDR3 here is CASSHPRASGGGSNTGELFF. The CDR3 region has the DNA TGTGCCAGCAGCCACCCAAGGGCTAGCGGGGGGGGATCGAACACCGGGGAGCTGTTTTTT.

A few counts support this clone. V usage is TRBV20-1 and J usage is TRBJ1-1; D remains unclear. CDR1 and CDR2 from the germline V gene are DFQATT and SNEGSKA (reference sequence). Trimming cost V 4 bases and J 8 bases, with 8 bases left between them. CDR3 length: 10 residues. DNA for the CDR3: TGCAGTGCTAACCGGGAGGAAGCTTTCTTT. This translates into CSANREEAFF.

This clone was seen more than once but under ten times. The rearrangement joins TRBV27 to TRBJ1-1; TRBD1 aligns across 7 bases. The junction had 5 bases not matched to a gene; V was cut back by 5 bases and J by 5 bases. The germline gives CDR1 MNHEY, CDR2 SMNVEV (reference sequence). This CDR3 has 13 amino acids. CDR3 region: CASSTTGATEAFF. The CDR3 bases are TGTGCCAGCAGTACAACAGGGGCTACTGAAGCTTTCTTT.

This chain uses TRBV6-5 with TRBJ1-4; TRBD1 might be the D (5 bases). The V end was cut by 1 base, the J end by 7 bases, with 13 bases between. The CDR3 totals 15 residues. The germline gives CDR1 MNHEY, CDR2 SVGAGI. The CDR3 DNA reads TGTGCCAGCAGTTACTACCCCGGGGGTGGTGAAAAACTGTTTTTT. Its protein is CASSYYPGGGEKLFF.

This sequence joins TRBV6-5 and TRBJ2-5, with 7 bases aligning to TRBD2. The V and J ends lost 0 bases and 4 bases, in that order; junction bases with no gene match: 5. Looked up from germline, CDR1 is MNHEY and CDR2 is SVGAGI. The CDR3 is made up of 15 amino acids. CDR3 sequence reads: CASSYSGGSPETQYF. In DNA form, the CDR3 reads TGTGCCAGCAGTTACTCGGGGGGGAGCCCAGAGACCCAGTACTTC.

This clone was counted a few times. V is TRBV5-1 and J is TRBJ2-2; D not resolved. With 0 bases removed from V and 3 bases from J, the gap between germline ends came to 6 bases. Germline assignment: CDR1 SGHRS and CDR2 YFSETQ. This CDR3 is 14 amino acids long. This CDR3 is CASSLGADTGELFF. DNA for the CDR3: TGCGCCAGCAGCTTGGGGGCAGACACCGGGGAGCTGTTTTTT.